Presented here are 20 T cell receptor beta chains from one specimen sequenced in a study of radiotherapy plus CTLA-4 blockade in lung cancer. Profiling relied on immunoSEQ multiplex PCR, and the TCRdb table lists in-frame clones only, not all of them. The table lists 80,000 or so clones, around 81% of them singletons. The input for sequencing was peripheral blood, taken from a patient treated with radiotherapy plus ipilimumab. These receptor sequences come from a human donor with non-small cell lung cancer who had a partial response to radiotherapy plus ipilimumab. Some clones in this sample may be carry-over from other donors' samples.

The V and J genes are TRBV14 and TRBJ2-6; 8 nucleotides agree with TRBD1. Germline V gives CDR1 SGHDN, CDR2 FVKESK. With V trimmed by 5 bases and J by 1 base, 16 bases remained unmatched. This CDR3 has 20 amino acids. The CDR3 DNA follows: TGTGCCAGCAGCACCGCAGCCAAGTACAGGGGGGTGTCTGGGGCCAACGTCCTGACTTTC. Its translation: CASSTAAKYRGVSGANVLTF.

The V gene is TRBV19, the J gene TRBJ1-2; TRBD1 matches 9 bases. The germline CDR1 and CDR2 sequences are LNHDA and SQIVND (reference sequence). The CDR3 loop spans 15 amino acids. The V segment lost 10 bases and the J segment 4 bases; nucleotides outside the gene matches: 13. As DNA, the CDR3 is TGTGCCACCGCGGGACAGGGAGGGGGCGGCTATGGCTACACCTTC. Residues: CATAGQGGGGYGYTF.

The chain combines TRBV10-1 with TRBJ2-1, with 8 positions matching TRBD2. V lost 0 bases and J lost 12; bases outside the gene matches: 10. CDR3 length: 15 residues. Germline CDR1 is WNHNN and CDR2 is SYGVQD (reference sequence). The CDR3 is CASSESGRGVSGQFF. CDR3 bases: TGCGCCAGCAGTGAGTCTGGGCGGGGGGTGTCCGGGCAGTTCTTC.

This chain links TRBV12-5 with TRBJ2-5, with 13 bases fitting TRBD2. The CDR3 length is 16 residues. CDR1 LGHNT and CDR2 FRNRAP come from the germline V gene. Trimming cost V 6 bases and J 5 bases; bases outside gene matches: 9. In nucleotides, the CDR3 is TGTGCTAGTGGCCAAGGACTAGCGGGAGTTCAGGAGACCCAGTACTTC. Protein product: CASGQGLAGVQETQYF.

The CDR3 here is CASSPNGLKETQYF. In DNA form, the CDR3 reads TGTGCCAGCAGCCCGAACGGACTAAAAGAGACCCAGTACTTC. The chain is built from TRBV11-2 and TRBJ2-5, with D maybe TRBD2 (6 bases). The CDR3 spans 14 residues. Trimming cost V 5 bases and J 3 bases, with 13 bases left between them. Germline V gene data show CDR1 as SGHAT and CDR2 as FQNNGV.

The rearrangement links TRBV6-5 to TRBJ2-7, with D tentatively TRBD2 (6 bases). V lost 4 bases to trimming and J lost 3 bases, with 16 bases between them. CDR1 MNHEY and CDR2 SVGAGI come from the germline V gene. There are 15 residues in the CDR3. The chain's CDR3 is CASSFGTWGDYEQYF. CDR3 sequence (DNA): TGTGCCAGCAGTTTCGGGACGTGGGGGGACTACGAGCAGTACTTC.

This clone was detected only a few times. This chain uses TRBV7-2 with TRBJ2-3; D remains unclear. CDR3 length equals 13 residues. The germline V and J ends were trimmed by 1 base and 2 bases, with 4 bases remaining between them. Per germline, CDR1 SGHTA and CDR2 FQGNSA. This CDR3 reads CASSLDLTDTQYF. The CDR3 bases are TGTGCCAGCAGCTTAGATCTCACAGATACGCAGTATTTT.

This clone occurred once. This chain links TRBV6-1 with TRBJ1-5, with TRBD1 as a possible D gene (5 bases). The germline V gene encodes CDR1 MNHNS and CDR2 SASEGT. The CDR3 totals 14 residues. V lost 4 bases and J lost 3, with 10 bases in between. This chain's CDR3 is CASSGGGFNQPQHF. CDR3 DNA sequence: TGTGCCAGCAGTGGGGGGGGTTTCAATCAGCCCCAGCATTTT.

The CDR3 protein is CASSVLQGHRTSNEQFF. The CDR3 DNA reads TGTGCCAGCAGCGTCCTTCAGGGGCACCGTACTTCCAATGAGCAGTTCTTC. V gene TRBV5-6 combines with J gene TRBJ2-1, with a possible D match to TRBD1 (6 bases). The CDR3 totals 17 residues. V shed 4 bases and J shed 6 bases, with 23 bases lying between them. Germline CDR1 is SGHDT and CDR2 is YYEEEE.

This clone was counted a single time. This chain connects TRBV6-1 to TRBJ2-7; TRBD1 matches 7 bases. Unmatched junction bases numbered 10, after V lost 4 bases and J lost 7 bases. The CDR3 sequence is 14 residues long. Germline V gene data show CDR1 as MNHNS and CDR2 as SASEGT. The CDR3 reads CASSVQGDWGEQYF. The CDR3 DNA sequence: TGTGCCAGCAGTGTGCAGGGGGATTGGGGGGAGCAGTACTTC.

The chain carries TRBV5-1 and TRBJ1-1; no definite D call. Germline CDR1 is SGHRS and CDR2 is YFSETQ. The CDR3 totals 14 residues. V lost 4 bases and J 7 bases, leaving 17 bases between the germline ends. The CDR3 coding sequence is TGCGCCAGCAGCCAGGAGGTGTATTCGGATGAAGCTTTCTTT. As protein: CASSQEVYSDEAFF.

This clone was detected once. This chain connects TRBV7-3 to TRBJ2-1; no clear D. The CDR3 covers 13 residues. V lost 1 base, J lost 7 bases, and 8 bases lay in between. Germline lookup yields CDR1 SGHTA and CDR2 FQGTGA. CDR3 sequence reads: CASSLMGLNEQFF. The CDR3 coding sequence is TGTGCCAGCAGCTTAATGGGCTTGAATGAGCAGTTCTTC.

The rearrangement links TRBV18 to TRBJ1-1; 10 nucleotides align to TRBD1. Germline-derived CDR1 and CDR2 are KGHSH and LQKENI. V lost 5 bases, J lost 3 bases, and 3 bases stayed unmatched. The CDR3 spans 14 residues. As DNA, the CDR3 is TGTGCCAGCTCAACCGGGACAGGGGACACTGAAGCTTTCTTT. Its protein is CASSTGTGDTEAFF.

The chain links TRBV19 to TRBJ1-5; D might be TRBD1 (5 bases). Per germline, CDR1 LNHDA and CDR2 SQIVND (reference sequence). The V gene lost 4 bases and the J gene lost 0 bases, with 13 bases spanning the gap. There are 16 residues in the CDR3. The CDR3 DNA is TGTGCCAGTAGTACTCGGACAACATCTAGCAATCAGCCCCAGCATTTT. The encoded protein is CASSTRTTSSNQPQHF.

J is TRBJ1-3 and V is TRBV5-5, with TRBD1 matching over 7 bases. The CDR3 runs to 16 residues. Germline assignment: CDR1 SGHKS and CDR2 YYEKEE (reference sequence). After removal of 2 bases from V and 1 base from J, the junction contained 6 bases not matched to a gene. The DNA of the CDR3 is TGTGCCAGCAGCTTATTAGGGGGCTTATCTGGAAACACCATATATTTT. Residues: CASSLLGGLSGNTIYF.

V and J are TRBV14 and TRBJ1-5; possibly TRBD1 for D (5 bases). Trimming removed 2 bases from V and 5 bases from J, with 10 bases in between. The length of the CDR3 is 14 residues. Germline CDR1 is SGHDN and CDR2 is FVKESK. The CDR3 region has the DNA TGTGCCAGCAGCCAATCAGGGCCTCATCAGCCCCAGCATTTT. Translated, it gives CASSQSGPHQPQHF.

The chain recombines TRBV28 with TRBJ1-4; 9 bases are a match to TRBD1. There are 15 residues in the CDR3. With V trimmed by 2 bases and J by 4 bases, 2 bases remained unmatched. CDR1 and CDR2 from the germline V gene are MDHEN and SYDVKM. Written as DNA, the CDR3 is TGTGCCAGCAGTTTAGGGGACAGGGATAATGAAAAACTGTTTTTT. Its translation: CASSLGDRDNEKLFF.

The gene calls are TRBV28 and TRBJ1-6; TRBD1 aligns across 7 bases. Germline values: CDR1 MDHEN, CDR2 SYDVKM. The length of the CDR3 is 16 residues. Trimming took 6 bases from V and 9 from J; bases not matched to a gene: 14. The DNA of the CDR3 is TGTGCCAGCAGAATACTGACAGGGATTAGGGGTTCACCCCTCCACTTT. Translating gives CASRILTGIRGSPLHF.

J is TRBJ1-4 and V is TRBV27; 7 bases match TRBD1. CDR3 length: 16 amino acids. Germline V gene data show CDR1 as MNHEY and CDR2 as SMNVEV (reference sequence). The V gene end was trimmed by 6 bases and the J gene end by 8 bases; junction bases not matched to a gene: 15. The CDR3 nucleotides are TGTGCCAGCAGACCCAGGGGGACCGCCGCTTGGGAAAAACTGTTTTTT. It codes for CASRPRGTAAWEKLFF.

The chain uses TRBV15 and TRBJ2-5; TRBD1 agrees at 7 bases. Gene TRBJ2-7 matches the end of the DNA better, so the J call may be wrong. The CDR3 sequence is 16 residues long. The germline V gene has CDR1 LNHNV and CDR2 YYDKDF (reference sequence). The CDR3 spells CATSRVRTGNFYEQYF. CDR3 nucleotides: TGTGCCACCAGCAGAGTGCGGACAGGAAACTTCTACGAGCAGTACTTC.